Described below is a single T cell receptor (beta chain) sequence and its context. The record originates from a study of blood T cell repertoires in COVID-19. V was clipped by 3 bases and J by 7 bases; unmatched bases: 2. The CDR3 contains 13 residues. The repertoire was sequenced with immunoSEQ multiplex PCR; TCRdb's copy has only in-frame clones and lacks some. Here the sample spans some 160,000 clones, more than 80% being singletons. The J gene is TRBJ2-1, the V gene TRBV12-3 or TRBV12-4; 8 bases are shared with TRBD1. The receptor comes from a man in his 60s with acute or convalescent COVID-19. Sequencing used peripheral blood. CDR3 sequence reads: CASSFRDRNEQFF. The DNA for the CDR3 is TGTGCCAGCAGTTTCCGGGACAGGAATGAGCAGTTCTTC.